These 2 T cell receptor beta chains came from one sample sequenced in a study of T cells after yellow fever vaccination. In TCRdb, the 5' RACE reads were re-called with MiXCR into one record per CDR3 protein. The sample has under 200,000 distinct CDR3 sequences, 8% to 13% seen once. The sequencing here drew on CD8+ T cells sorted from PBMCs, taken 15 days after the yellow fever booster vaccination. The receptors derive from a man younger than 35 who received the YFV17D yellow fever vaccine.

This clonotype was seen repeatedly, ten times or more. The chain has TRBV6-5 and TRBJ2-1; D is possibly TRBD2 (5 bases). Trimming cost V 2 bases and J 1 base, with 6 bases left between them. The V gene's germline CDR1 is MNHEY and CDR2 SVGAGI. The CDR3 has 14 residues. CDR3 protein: CASSYGGSYNEQFF. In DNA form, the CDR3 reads TGTGCCAGCAGTTACGGCGGGTCCTACAATGAGCAGTTCTTC.

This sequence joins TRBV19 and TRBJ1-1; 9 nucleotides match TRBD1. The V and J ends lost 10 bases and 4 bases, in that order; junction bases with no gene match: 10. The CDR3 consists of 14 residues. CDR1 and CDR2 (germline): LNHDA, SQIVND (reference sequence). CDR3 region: CATSTGQGVTEAFF. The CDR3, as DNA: TGTGCCACCTCAACGGGACAGGGTGTCACTGAAGCTTTCTTT.